The 17 T cell receptor beta chains in this list originate from one sample, sequenced in a study of radiation and T cells in renal cell carcinoma. Documented time point: blood 2 weeks post-SBRT. Treatment defined: 15 Gy SBRT to primary tumor, nephrectomy 4 weeks later. Generated by immunoSEQ multiplex PCR, the TCRdb table keeps only in-frame clones and is missing some. The sample holds tens of thousands of clones, just over 75% seen once. Source: blood, taken from a patient whose treatment included radiotherapy and nephrectomy. The receptors originated from a man between 60 and 75 years old with renal cell carcinoma.

The V gene is TRBV11-3, the J gene TRBJ1-1, with D possibly being TRBD1 (6 bases). The CDR3 covers 13 residues. V lost 3 bases and J lost 5, with 10 bases in between. From germline, CDR1 is SGHNT and CDR2 YENEEA. The CDR3 is CASSFAGETEAFF. CDR3 nucleotides: TGTGCCAGCAGCTTTGCAGGGGAGACTGAAGCTTTCTTT.

The chain employs TRBV6-1 and TRBJ2-1, with 11 bases fitting TRBD2. J lost 10 bases, V lost 3 bases, and 11 bases had no gene match. Germline assignment: CDR1 MNHNS and CDR2 SASEGT. CDR3 length: 16 residues. CDR3 nucleotides: TGTGCCAGCAGTGAGGAGGCTAGCGGGAGGTCCGGCGAGCAGTTCTTC. As protein: CASSEEASGRSGEQFF.

This clone was counted a few times. The chain employs TRBV11-2 and TRBJ2-1, with 10 bases matching TRBD2. The CDR3 consists of 16 residues. Germline-derived CDR1 and CDR2 are SGHAT and FQNNGV. Trimming removed 3 bases from V and 9 bases from J; junction bases left unmatched: 11. CDR3: CASSFGTQRGGGEQFF. CDR3 in DNA: TGTGCCAGCAGCTTTGGTACCCAGCGGGGGGGCGGTGAGCAGTTCTTC. Full variable domain (missing parts from reference TRBV11-2 and TRBJ2-1): EAGVAQSPRYKIIEKRQSVAFWCNPISGHATLYWYQQILGQGPKLLIQFQNNGVVDDSQLPKDRFSAERLKGVDSTLKIQPAKLEDSAVYLCASSFGTQRGGGEQFFGPGTRLTVL.

This chain links TRBV15 with TRBJ1-5; D not certain. Germline V CDR1 and CDR2: LNHNV, YYDKDF (reference sequence). There are 12 residues in the CDR3. Trimming took 3 bases from V and 0 from J, leaving 0 bases between them. CDR3 in amino acids: CATSSSNQPQHF. DNA of the CDR3: TGTGCCACCAGCAGTAGCAATCAGCCCCAGCATTTT. Filled out from reference TRBV15 and TRBJ1-5, the complete variable domain reads DAMVIQNPRYQVTQFGKPVTLSCSQTLNHNVMYWYQQKSSQAPKLLFHYYDKDFNNEADTPDNFQSRRPNTSFCFLDIRSPGLGDTAMYLCATSSSNQPQHFGDGTRLSIL.

V usage is TRBV21-1 and J usage is TRBJ2-7; the table gives TRBD2 as D, unverified against the DNA. TRBV21-1 is listed as a pseudogene. This CDR3 has 15 residues. CDR3 loop: CASSKGGGKSYEQYV. DNA for the CDR3: TGTGCCAGCAGCAAAGGAGGCGGCAAATCCTACGAGCAGTACGTC.

This clone was observed once. DNA of the CDR3: TGCAGCGTTGCGACAGGGGCGGGTGAAAAACTGTTTTTT. It is translated as CSVATGAGEKLFF. V is TRBV29-1 and J is TRBJ1-4; 8 nucleotides match TRBD1. The CDR3 covers 13 residues. The V segment lost 4 bases and the J segment 7 bases; nucleotides outside the gene matches: 5. The germline V gene has CDR1 SQVTM and CDR2 ANQGSEA.

This clone was observed a few times. V and J are TRBV5-1 and TRBJ1-1; 8 positions match TRBD1. CDR3 length: 14 amino acids. Per germline, CDR1 SGHRS and CDR2 YFSETQ. The junction had 8 bases not matched to a gene; V was cut back by 2 bases and J by 8 bases. The CDR3 DNA sequence: TGCGCCAGCAGCTTCAGGACAGGGAACAGGGAAGCTTTCTTT. Its translation is CASSFRTGNREAFF.

In its sample, this clone was seen a few times. V and J are TRBV7-9 and TRBJ2-1; TRBD1 or TRBD2 may be the D gene (5 bases each). CDR3 length equals 15 residues. Germline CDR1 and CDR2: SEHNR and FQNEAQ (reference sequence). V lost 5 bases and J 2 bases, leaving 13 bases between the germline ends. CDR3 bases: TGTGCCAGCAGCATCCGGGACGGAGCCTACAATGAGCAGTTCTTC. Translation gives CASSIRDGAYNEQFF.

The chain joins TRBV2 to TRBJ1-2; no firm D call. This CDR3 region has 11 residues. CDR1 and CDR2 (germline): SNHLY, FYNNEI. The V gene lost 7 bases and the J gene lost 4 bases, with 7 bases spanning the gap. In DNA form, the CDR3 reads TGTGCCAGCAATGAGATCTATGGCTACACCTTC. This codes for CASNEIYGYTF.

This rearrangement joins TRBV19 to TRBJ2-4; 8 bases are a match to TRBD1. The V gene's germline CDR1 is LNHDA and CDR2 SQIVND (reference sequence). J gave up 2 bases and V 5 bases, and 8 bases lay outside the gene matches. The CDR3 consists of 16 residues. CDR3 amino acids: CASSPLTGETKNIQYF. The CDR3 DNA reads as TGTGCCAGTAGTCCTCTGACAGGGGAGACCAAAAACATTCAGTACTTC.

The rearrangement joins TRBV5-6 to TRBJ2-3; D gene uncertain. The germline V gene has CDR1 SGHDT and CDR2 YYEEEE. V lost 4 bases to trimming and J lost 0 bases, with 15 bases between them. CDR3 length: 16 amino acids. The CDR3 protein is CASSPRWRRSTDTQYF. CDR3 sequence (DNA): TGTGCCAGCAGCCCCCGTTGGCGACGAAGCACAGATACGCAGTATTTT.

V usage is TRBV29-1 and J usage is TRBJ1-1; possible D gene TRBD1, 5 bases. V was trimmed by 3 bases and J by 3 bases, leaving 8 bases between them. This CDR3 comprises 12 residues. CDR1 is SQVTM, CDR2 ANQGSEA, per germline. The CDR3 sequence: CSVEGLDTEAFF. The CDR3 DNA reads as TGCAGCGTTGAGGGGCTCGACACTGAAGCTTTCTTT.

The J gene is TRBJ1-2, the V gene TRBV5-1; 10 positions agree with TRBD1. CDR3 length: 17 residues. CDR1 and CDR2 from the germline V gene are SGHRS and YFSETQ. With 0 bases clipped from V and 4 bases from J, the junction kept 9 bases outside the gene matches. CDR3 protein: CASSLAPGTGEAYGYTF. The DNA for the CDR3 is TGCGCCAGCAGCTTGGCCCCCGGGACAGGGGAGGCCTATGGCTACACCTTC.

The chain combines TRBV2 with TRBJ2-7; TRBD1 is a possible D gene (5 bases). Germline V lookup: CDR1 SNHLY, CDR2 FYNNEI. The CDR3 is 12 amino acids. Trimming pared 11 bases from V and 4 bases from J, leaving 15 bases between. The CDR3 region has the DNA TGTGCCTCCAGGTTGGGGCCGTACGAGCAGTACTTC. Protein sequence: CASRLGPYEQYF.

This clone showed up just a few times. The rearrangement joins TRBV15 to TRBJ1-3, with TRBD1 as a possible D gene (6 bases). This CDR3 comprises 17 residues. Trimming removed 0 bases from V and 0 bases from J, with 12 bases in between. Per the germline V gene, CDR1 is LNHNV and CDR2 is YYDKDF (reference sequence). The DNA of the CDR3 is TGTGCCACCAGCAGAGATAAGGGACAACTCTCTGGAAACACCATATATTTT. Protein sequence: CATSRDKGQLSGNTIYF. Full variable domain (outside the CDR3, taken from reference TRBV15 and TRBJ1-3): DAMVIQNPRYQVTQFGKPVTLSCSQTLNHNVMYWYQQKSSQAPKLLFHYYDKDFNNEADTPDNFQSRRPNTSFCFLDIRSPGLGDTAMYLCATSRDKGQLSGNTIYFGEGSWLTVV.

V gene TRBV6-1 combines with J gene TRBJ1-3; D uncertain. Germline CDR1 reads MNHNS; CDR2 reads SASEGT. This CDR3 spans 15 amino acids. V lost 1 base and J lost 0, with 7 bases in between. The CDR3 DNA follows: TGTGCCAGCAGTGAAGACTGGCGCTCTGGAAACACCATATATTTT. It translates to CASSEDWRSGNTIYF.

The rearrangement uses TRBV7-2 and TRBJ1-2, with a tentative D call TRBD1 (6 bases). V was pared by 5 bases and J by 2 bases, with 9 bases between. Germline V CDR1 and CDR2: SGHTA, FQGNSA. The CDR3 runs 13 residues. The CDR3 DNA reads TGTGCCAGCAGCCCACAGGGAAACTATGGCTACACCTTC. As protein: CASSPQGNYGYTF.